These T cell receptor beta chains were read from a single sample in a study of read filtering for tumor transcriptome and immune sequencing. TCRdb called the reads again in MiXCR, with one record for every CDR3 protein. This sample yields some 80,000 distinct CDR3 sequences, of which 10% to 15% are seen a single time; about 15% belongs to the top ten. Sequencing input: a population of CD138-negative cells sorted from bone marrow. These receptors all stem from a donor at least 40 years old with multiple myeloma. CDR3s include the opening cysteine and the closing phenylalanine or tryptophan. The D gene is left open where the match is weak. Size values are once, few and many counts, or a class for expanded clones, and some rows have none.

V	J	D	size	CDR3	DNA
TRBV29-1	TRBJ2-7	NA	few	CSVDVSRGHEQYF	TGCAGCGTTGATGTCAGCAGGGGACACGAGCAGTACTTC
TRBV29-1	TRBJ2-1	NA	medium-sized	CSVRQASYNEQFF	TGCAGCGTGCGACAGGCCTCCTACAATGAGCAGTTCTTC
TRBV11-2	TRBJ2-1	NA	many	CASSLFVNEQFF	TGTGCCAGCAGCTTATTTGTCAATGAGCAGTTCTTC
TRBV20-1	TRBJ2-3	NA	many	CSAERRGQGTDTQYF	TGCAGTGCCGAACGGCGGGGGCAGGGCACAGATACGCAGTATTTT
TRBV9	TRBJ1-5	NA	many	CASSREAFNQPQHF	TGTGCCAGCAGCCGAGAAGCCTTCAATCAGCCCCAGCATTTT
TRBV29-1	TRBJ1-4	NA	NA	CSVRTQGYFLSF	TGCAGCGTGCGAACTCAAGGGTACTTTCTGTCTTTT
TRBV20-1	TRBJ2-5	TRBD1	many	CSARDRSTGLQETQYF	TGCAGTGCTAGAGATAGGTCGACAGGGCTTCAAGAGACCCAGTACTTC
TRBV6-5	TRBJ2-7	TRBD2	many	CASSFGLAGVHEQYF	TGTGCCAGCAGTTTCGGACTAGCGGGAGTTCATGAGCAGTACTTC
TRBV7-8	TRBJ2-2	NA	many	CASSLPTGGVNTGELFF	TGTGCCAGCAGCCTCCCTACAGGGGGGGTAAACACCGGGGAGCTGTTTTTT
TRBV10-3	TRBJ2-5	NA	many	CAIRRGETQYF	TGTGCCATCAGGAGGGGAGAGACCCAGTACTTC
TRBV2	TRBJ2-5	NA	many	CASSEMAPPETQYF	TGTGCCAGCAGTGAAATGGCTCCCCCGGAGACCCAGTACTTC
TRBV7-2	TRBJ2-7	TRBD2	NA	CASSPGLAGSSYEQYF	TGTGCCAGCAGCCCCGGACTAGCGGGGAGCTCCTACGAGCAGTACTTC
TRBV5-1	TRBJ2-1	NA	many	CASSVRATANEQFF	TGCGCCAGCAGCGTGAGGGCGACCGCCAATGAGCAGTTCTTC
TRBV5-1	TRBJ2-2	TRBD2	many	CASSPGLAVTGELFF	TGCGCCAGCAGCCCGGGACTAGCGGTGACCGGGGAGCTGTTTTTT
TRBV7-9	TRBJ1-1	NA	few	CATSTDMPGTEAFF	TGTGCCACCAGCACTGACATGCCGGGCACTGAAGCTTTCTTT
TRBV28	TRBJ2-3	TRBD2	many	CASSSIRLASTDTQYF	TGTGCCAGCAGTTCAATAAGACTAGCGAGCACAGATACGCAGTATTTT
TRBV28	TRBJ1-1	TRBD1	many	CASSQDRVRPEAFF	TGTGCCAGCAGTCAAGACAGGGTAAGACCTGAAGCTTTCTTT
TRBV5-6	TRBJ2-3	TRBD2	many	CASSPRWTSGPTDTQYF	TGTGCCAGCAGCCCGAGATGGACTAGCGGCCCCACAGATACGCAGTATTTT
TRBV10-2	TRBJ1-5	NA	many	CASSDRATHQPQHF	TGCGCCAGCAGTGATCGGGCAACTCATCAGCCCCAGCATTTT
TRBV9	TRBJ2-3	TRBD2	few	CASSLADGLAGADTQYF	TGTGCCAGCAGCCTAGCTGACGGACTAGCGGGAGCAGATACGCAGTATTTT
TRBV12-3/TRBV12-4	TRBJ1-1	NA	many	CASSVGRGTEAFF	TGTGCCAGCAGTGTGGGAAGGGGCACTGAAGCTTTCTTT
TRBV13	TRBJ2-1	NA	many	CASSLVRSGNEQFF	TGTGCCAGCAGCTTAGTGCGGTCCGGCAATGAGCAGTTCTTC
TRBV29-1	TRBJ1-1	NA	many	CSVVELNTEAFF	TGCAGCGTCGTGGAGTTGAACACTGAAGCTTTCTTT
TRBV14	TRBJ2-1	NA	NA	CANSHSGDSPVGEQFF	TGTGCCAACAGCCATTCAGGGGACTCGCCGGTCGGGGAGCAGTTCTTC
TRBV29-1	TRBJ1-1	NA	many	CSETDNTEAFF	TGCAGCGAGACGGACAACACTGAAGCTTTCTTT
TRBV2	TRBJ2-6	NA	many	CASSGMGAGANVLTF	TGTGCCAGCAGTGGTATGGGGGCTGGGGCCAACGTCCTGACTTTC
TRBV5-6	TRBJ2-1	TRBD2	many	CASGLAGEDNEQFF	TGTGCCAGCGGACTAGCGGGGGAGGACAATGAGCAGTTCTTC
TRBV2	TRBJ2-1	NA	NA	CASSDGGTVFDEQFF	TGTGCCAGCAGTGACGGCGGGACCGTTTTTGATGAGCAGTTCTTC
TRBV19	TRBJ1-5	NA	few	CASSMGAGNQPQHF	TGTGCCAGTAGTATGGGGGCTGGCAATCAGCCCCAGCATTTT
TRBV6-5	TRBJ2-2	TRBD1	many	CASSYSRDRGRGELFF	TGTGCCAGCAGTTACTCCCGGGACAGGGGTCGAGGGGAGCTGTTTTTT
TRBV7-9	TRBJ1-1	NA	many	CASSFGGGTGTEAFF	TGTGCCAGCAGCTTTGGAGGGGGTACCGGCACTGAAGCTTTCTTT
TRBV27	TRBJ2-1	NA	many	CASNQGIGEQFF	TGTGCCAGCAACCAAGGGATCGGTGAGCAGTTCTTC
TRBV20-1	TRBJ2-3	NA	few	CSAKTITDTQYF	TGCAGTGCCAAGACTATCACAGATACGCAGTATTTT
TRBV29-1	TRBJ2-2	NA	many	CSVADTGELFF	TGCAGCGTCGCCGATACCGGGGAGCTGTTTTTT
TRBV11-2	TRBJ2-1	TRBD2	many	CASSSGRSSYNEQFF	TGTGCCAGCAGTTCCGGGAGGAGCTCCTACAATGAGCAGTTCTTC
TRBV5-4	TRBJ1-1	NA	NA	CASSSDIQGTEAFF	TGTGCCAGCAGCTCCGACATCCAGGGGACTGAAGCTTTCTTT
TRBV29-1	TRBJ2-7	TRBD1	few	CSVVLRQGAGEQYF	TGCAGCGTTGTTCTACGACAGGGGGCCGGCGAGCAGTACTTC
TRBV6-5	TRBJ2-3	TRBD1	many	CASSPRDREEDTQYF	TGTGCCAGCAGTCCCCGGGACAGGGAAGAAGATACGCAGTATTTT
TRBV7-2	TRBJ1-1	NA	many	CASSRQRVTEAFF	TGTGCCAGCAGCCGTCAAAGGGTAACTGAAGCTTTCTTT
TRBV4-2	TRBJ2-2	NA	NA	CASSQPPNTGELLF	TGTGCCAGCAGCCAACCCCCGAACACCGGGGAGCTGCTTTTT
TRBV12-3/TRBV12-4	TRBJ1-1	NA	many	CASSLAGRTEAFF	TGTGCCAGCAGTTTGGCAGGCCGCACTGAAGCTTTCTTT
TRBV10-1	TRBJ2-2	NA	few	CASSRGAWESGELFF	TGCGCCAGCAGTCGCGGGGCCTGGGAGTCCGGGGAGCTGTTTTTT
TRBV12-3/TRBV12-4	TRBJ2-4	NA	many	CASSLMTTIQYF	TGTGCCAGCAGCTTAATGACAACGATTCAGTACTTC
TRBV19	TRBJ1-1	TRBD1	many	CASSLNPGQHTEAFF	TGTGCCAGTAGTTTAAATCCGGGACAGCACACTGAAGCTTTCTTT
TRBV5-1	TRBJ2-5	NA	many	CASSFWTQETQYF	TGTGCCAGCAGCTTCTGGACGCAAGAGACCCAGTACTTC
TRBV6-6	TRBJ2-3	NA	few	CASSYLYSGTDTQYF	TGTGCCAGCAGTTATCTCTATAGCGGCACAGATACGCAGTATTTT
TRBV6-1	TRBJ2-5	NA	many	CASRNIGAGETQYF	TGTGCCAGCAGGAACATAGGGGCCGGGGAGACCCAGTACTTC
TRBV29-1	TRBJ1-3	NA	NA	CSAGGPGNTIYF	TGCAGCGCCGGTGGCCCTGGAAACACCATATATTTT
TRBV5-5	TRBJ1-5	NA	many	CASSSHAYGAGGPPQPQHF	TGTGCCAGCAGCTCCCACGCCTACGGGGCAGGAGGCCCTCCGCAGCCCCAGCATTTT
TRBV7-9	TRBJ2-1	NA	many	CASSSTTAGLYNEQFF	TGTGCCAGCAGCTCCACTACAGCGGGCCTTTACAATGAGCAGTTCTTC
TRBV28	TRBJ2-1	TRBD2	many	CASSSGLAGLEQFF	TGTGCCAGCAGTTCCGGACTAGCGGGCCTTGAGCAGTTCTTC
TRBV29-1	TRBJ1-2	NA	many	CSVVRSGYGYTF	TGCAGCGTTGTCCGTAGCGGCTATGGCTACACCTTC
TRBV7-2	TRBJ2-2	NA	many	CASSPGPGEAKRVTGELFF	TGTGCCAGCAGCCCGGGCCCAGGGGAGGCGAAGAGGGTCACCGGGGAGCTGTTTTTT
TRBV29-1	TRBJ2-1	TRBD1	NA	CSAADRGPYNEQFF	TGCAGCGCTGCTGACAGGGGGCCTTACAATGAGCAGTTCTTC
TRBV29-1	TRBJ1-1	NA	NA	CSVGSDGPEAFF	TGCAGCGTTGGTAGCGACGGCCCCGAAGCTTTCTTT
TRBV24-1	TRBJ2-2	NA	many	CATSLQGLHTGELFF	TGTGCCACCAGTTTGCAGGGGTTGCACACCGGGGAGCTGTTTTTT
TRBV4-1	TRBJ1-5	NA	many	CASRPGTGRTQQPQHF	TGCGCCAGCAGGCCCGGGACTGGAAGGACTCAGCAGCCCCAGCATTTT